This T cell receptor (beta chain) derives from a study of CD8 T cells in ankylosing spondylitis. Regarding the study as a whole: Significantly higher representation of disease-linked clones was reported for matched ankylosing spondylitis synovial fluid. Seemingly characteristic of ankylosing spondylitis blood was a TCR beta motif consisting of 7 or 8 highly homologous variants. Reports of some motif variants in reactive arthritis synovial fluid and blood predate this one.

V was clipped by 5 bases and J by 2 bases, with 13 bases between them. The CDR3 extends over 15 amino acids. Germline V CDR1 and CDR2: SGHVS, FQNEAQ. This clonotype was seen many times. Its antigen is still unknown. With molecular barcodes, quantitative 5'-RACE was used to make the TCR beta libraries. A single record per CDR3 protein comes from TCRdb applying MiXCR to the 5' RACE reads. The top ten clones hold 15% to 20% of a sample with about 750,000 distinct CDR3 sequences, roughly 19% of them seen once. The origin of this receptor is a male donor with ankylosing spondylitis. Material for sequencing was blood, either unsorted or a sorted T cell fraction (not recorded which). This chain connects TRBV7-8 to TRBJ2-1; D uncertain. The chain's CDR3 is CASSPWSGTYNEQFF. CDR3 nucleotide sequence: TGTGCCAGCAGCCCCTGGTCCGGTACCTACAATGAGCAGTTCTTC.